This TCR beta chain was recovered during a study of CD8 T cells in ankylosing spondylitis. This clonotype was counted a few times. The antigen remains unidentified. Per germline, CDR1 SGHAT and CDR2 FQNNGV. The CDR3 length is 15 residues. The V end was cut by 0 bases, the J end by 7 bases, with 13 bases between. Whole-study findings and limits: The clones that were linked to disease were reported to be significantly enriched in matched synovial fluid samples from ankylosing spondylitis patients.

TCRdb reprocessed the 5' RACE reads via MiXCR and lists one record per CDR3 protein. The data contain approximately 260,000 distinct CDR3 sequences, 18% of them seen just once; the ten biggest clones take up around 30%. The clonotype originates from a male donor with ankylosing spondylitis or in good health (not recorded which). The sequencing input was blood, either unsorted or a sorted T cell fraction (not recorded which). The rearrangement links TRBV11-2 to TRBJ2-1; D gene ambiguous. Here the CDR3 DNA reads TGTGCCAGCAGCTTAGAACGTCCCGGATGGAATGAGCAGTTCTTC. This codes for CASSLERPGWNEQFF. Full variable domain (remainder filled in from reference TRBV11-2 and TRBJ2-1): EAGVAQSPRYKIIEKRQSVAFWCNPISGHATLYWYQQILGQGPKLLIQFQNNGVVDDSQLPKDRFSAERLKGVDSTLKIQPAKLEDSAVYLCASSLERPGWNEQFFGPGTRLTVL.